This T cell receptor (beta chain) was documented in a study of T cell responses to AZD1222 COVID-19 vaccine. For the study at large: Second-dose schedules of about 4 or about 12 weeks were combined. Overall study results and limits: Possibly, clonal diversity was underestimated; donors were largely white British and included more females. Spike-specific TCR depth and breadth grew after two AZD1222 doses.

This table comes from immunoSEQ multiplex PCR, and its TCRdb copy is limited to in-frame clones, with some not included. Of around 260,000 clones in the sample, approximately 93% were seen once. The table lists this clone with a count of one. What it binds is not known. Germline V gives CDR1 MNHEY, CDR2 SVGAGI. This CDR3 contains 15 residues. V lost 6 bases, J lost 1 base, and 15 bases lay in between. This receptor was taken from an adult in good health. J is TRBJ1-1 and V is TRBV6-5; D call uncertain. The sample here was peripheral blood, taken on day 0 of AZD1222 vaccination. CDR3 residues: CASSPDEIANTEAFF. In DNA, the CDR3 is TGTGCCAGCAGCCCCGACGAGATTGCGAACACTGAAGCTTTCTTT.